Each of the 8 T cell receptor beta chains below was sequenced from the same sample in a study of cytomegalovirus exposure and HLA in healthy donors. The assay was immunoSEQ multiplex PCR, and TCRdb's table has in-frame clones only and misses some. The table has approximately 160,000 clones, 80% to 85% seen once; the top ten hold roughly a tenth. The specimen was PBMCs. All receptors come from a man in his thirties or forties in good health and CMV-seropositive.

The J gene is TRBJ2-2, the V gene TRBV18; 7 bases are a match to TRBD1. V shed 5 bases, J shed 0 bases, and the junction held 9 bases outside the gene matches. This CDR3 has 17 residues. Germline CDR1 KGHSH, CDR2 LQKENI. The DNA for the CDR3 is TGTGCCAGCTCATCTGGCTCCGGGACAGCGAACACCGGGGAGCTGTTTTTT. It yields the protein CASSSGSGTANTGELFF.

The chain joins TRBV15 to TRBJ1-2; weak D call: TRBD1 (5 bases). Deletions cut 0 bases from V and 3 bases from J, with 11 bases between. CDR1 LNHNV and CDR2 YYDKDF come from the germline V gene (reference sequence). The CDR3 sequence is 15 residues long. As DNA, the CDR3 is TGTGCCACCAGCAGAGAGAAAGGGGTAGACTATGGCTACACCTTC. It encodes CATSREKGVDYGYTF. The full variable domain, rest sourced from reference TRBV15 and TRBJ1-2, is DAMVIQNPRYQVTQFGKPVTLSCSQTLNHNVMYWYQQKSSQAPKLLFHYYDKDFNNEADTPDNFQSRRPNTSFCFLDIRSPGLGDTAMYLCATSREKGVDYGYTFGSGTRLTVV.

A few counts support this clone. The V and J genes are TRBV28 and TRBJ1-2; D unresolved. Trimming pared 1 base from V and 2 bases from J, leaving 8 bases between. This CDR3 region has 14 residues. Germline CDR1 reads MDHEN; CDR2 reads SYDVKM. CDR3: CASSLYVTNYGYTF. CDR3 DNA sequence: TGTGCCAGCAGTTTATATGTGACAAACTATGGCTACACCTTC.

The rearrangement uses TRBV25-1 and TRBJ2-2; tentatively, D is TRBD2 (5 bases). Germline CDR1 and CDR2: MGHDK and SYGVNS. The CDR3 consists of 15 residues. Trimming cost V 5 bases and J 3 bases, with 13 bases left between them. In DNA, the CDR3 is TGTGCCAGCAGTCCCTCCGGAGCGGACACCGGGGAGCTGTTTTTT. Translation: CASSPSGADTGELFF.

The chain combines TRBV29-1 with TRBJ1-5; D is possibly TRBD1 (5 bases). Per germline, CDR1 SQVTM and CDR2 ANQGSEA. The CDR3 length is 19 residues. Between the trimmed V and J ends, which lost 0 bases and 0 bases, there was a span of 21 bases. CDR3 in amino acids: CSVEDSGAGTVYSNQPQHF. The CDR3 DNA reads as TGCAGCGTTGAAGATTCCGGGGCGGGGACGGTATATAGCAATCAGCCCCAGCATTTT. Using reference TRBV29-1 and TRBJ1-5 for the parts outside the CDR3, the full variable domain is SAVISQKPSRDICQRGTSLTIQCQVDSQVTMMFWYRQQPGQSLTLIATANQGSEATYESGFVIDKFPISRPNLTFSTLTVSNMSPEDSSIYLCSVEDSGAGTVYSNQPQHFGDGTRLSIL.

This clone appeared a single time. The chain combines TRBV5-6 with TRBJ2-1, with 8 bases matching TRBD1. The CDR3 spans 16 residues. Germline loops: CDR1 SGHDT, CDR2 YYEEEE. J gave up 6 bases and V 3 bases, and 11 bases lay outside the gene matches. The CDR3 bases are TGTGCCAGCAGCTCCGCCGGGACAGGCCGCTTCAATGAGCAGTTCTTC. This gives the protein CASSSAGTGRFNEQFF.

V is TRBV5-1 and J is TRBJ2-3; 12 bases are shared with TRBD2. This CDR3 is built from 15 residues. Unmatched junction bases numbered 5, after V lost 4 bases and J lost 5 bases. CDR1 is SGHRS and CDR2 is YFSETQ in the germline V gene. As DNA, the CDR3 is TGCGCCAGCAGCCCGACTAGCGGGGGTGGAGATACGCAGTATTTT. Translation gives CASSPTSGGGDTQYF. The whole variable domain, filled in from reference TRBV5-1 and TRBJ2-3, reads KAGVTQTPRYLIKTRGQQVTLSCSPISGHRSVSWYQQTPGQGLQFLFEYFSETQRNKGNFPGRFSGRQFSNSRSEMNVSTLELGDSALYLCASSPTSGGGDTQYFGPGTRLTVL.

This chain links TRBV18 with TRBJ2-6; 7 positions match TRBD2. Unmatched junction bases numbered 1, after V lost 1 base and J lost 1 base. The CDR3 has 16 amino acids. The germline V gene encodes CDR1 KGHSH and CDR2 LQKENI. CDR3 region: CASSPQGGSGANVLTF. CDR3 sequence (DNA): TGTGCCAGCTCACCACAGGGAGGGTCTGGGGCCAACGTCCTGACTTTC. Full variable domain (remainder filled in from reference TRBV18 and TRBJ2-6): NAGVMQNPRHLVRRRGQEARLRCSPMKGHSHVYWYRQLPEEGLKFMVYLQKENIIDESGMPKERFSAEFPKEGPSILRIQQVVRGDSAAYFCASSPQGGSGANVLTFGAGSRLTVL.